This T cell receptor beta chain was retrieved from a study of identical twins. In TCRdb, the 5' RACE reads were re-called with MiXCR into one record per CDR3 protein. Altogether 420,000 or so distinct CDR3 sequences are present, 15% to 20% being singletons, with the ten largest covering 9% to 15%. Findings and caveats of the study: Out-of-frame sharing of TCR alpha in monozygotic twins was underestimated by models. Abundant beta clonotypes from cord blood had fewer insertions, unlike memory repertoires, which showed none. Where beta out-of-frame sequences were concerned, excess twin sharing was weaker.

Donors were all healthy Caucasians. Germline loops: CDR1 KGHSH, CDR2 LQKENI. V lost 3 bases and J lost 4, with 15 bases in between. There are 15 residues in the CDR3. Note on this clonotype: Its antigen is unidentified.

The receptor's source is a man over 45 in good health. Sequenced input: naive T cells sorted from blood. V usage is TRBV18 and J usage is TRBJ1-1; D is unclear. The DNA for the CDR3 is TGTGCCAGCTCACCCCTCGCCCGGGGAGGCACTGAAGCTTTCTTT. Translation: CASSPLARGGTEAFF.